The 32 T cell receptor beta chains reported below all come from one sample, sequenced in a study of T-cell memory formation after mild COVID-19. One entry per CDR3 protein results from TCRdb running MiXCR on the 5' RACE reads. There are hundreds of thousands of distinct CDR3 sequences in the sample; roughly 17% occur only once, and around 8.1% lies in the top ten. The material sequenced was PBMCs or a T cell subset sorted from them (not recorded which). Receptor source: an adult woman who had mild COVID-19 (a few samples of this study predate the infection). Cell type and time point are not known.

The chain employs TRBV5-4 and TRBJ2-5; 10 bases match TRBD2. The germline V gene has CDR1 SGHNT and CDR2 YYREEE (reference sequence). CDR3 length equals 13 residues. Unmatched junction bases numbered 10, after V lost 10 bases and J lost 7 bases. The CDR3 loop is CAVPTLAGGTQYF. The DNA of the CDR3 is TGTGCCGTCCCGACATTAGCGGGAGGGACCCAGTACTTC.

This clonotype has a handful of counts. The rearrangement joins TRBV5-5 to TRBJ1-1, with D possibly being TRBD1 (6 bases). The CDR3 is 15 amino acids. Per germline, CDR1 SGHKS and CDR2 YYEKEE (reference sequence). Trimming pared 0 bases from V and 6 bases from J, leaving 15 bases between. The CDR3, as DNA: TGTGCCAGCAGCTTGGAGGCCGCGGGGGCCTCTGAAGCTTTCTTT. Translation: CASSLEAAGASEAFF.

The J gene is TRBJ1-2, the V gene TRBV14; D uncertain. This CDR3 spans 16 amino acids. V lost 2 bases, J lost 0 bases, and 13 bases lay in between. Germline-derived CDR1 and CDR2 are SGHDN and FVKESK. The CDR3 loop reads CASSQYAGTTNYGYTF. CDR3 in DNA: TGTGCCAGCAGCCAATATGCGGGAACTACTAACTATGGCTACACCTTC.

This clonotype has just a few counts. The V call is TRBV10-3, the J call TRBJ2-3; 10 nucleotides align to TRBD2. CDR1 and CDR2 from the germline V gene are ENHRY and SYGVKD. V lost 6 bases and J lost 6; bases outside the gene matches: 6. The CDR3 sequence is 14 residues long. CDR3: CAISSSGGVDTQYF. CDR3 DNA: TGTGCCATCAGCTCTAGCGGGGGAGTGGATACGCAGTATTTT.

This clonotype was found a few times. The gene calls are TRBV24-1 and TRBJ1-2; 7 bases align to TRBD1. Germline V gene sequence: CDR1 KGHDR, CDR2 SFDVKD. V lost 4 bases and J lost 2; bases outside the gene matches: 6. The CDR3 loop spans 15 amino acids. The CDR3 nucleotides are TGTGCCACCAGTGACACCGGGACAGCCAACTATGGCTACACCTTC. This gives the protein CATSDTGTANYGYTF.

This clonotype was counted between two and nine times. The chain recombines TRBV20-1 with TRBJ2-5; D uncertain. The V end lost 0 bases, the J end lost 0 bases, and 17 bases lay between the germline ends. The CDR3 length is 17 residues. Germline V CDR1 and CDR2: DFQATT, SNEGSKA (reference sequence). The DNA of the CDR3 is TGCAGTGCTAGAGATATAAAGGGCCTGATGTACCAAGAGACCCAGTACTTC. Amino acid sequence: CSARDIKGLMYQETQYF.

This clonotype was seen a few times. The CDR3 nucleotides are TGTGCCAGCAGTTTGACGGGAGGCATCCCCTACGAGCAGTACTTC. This translates into CASSLTGGIPYEQYF. This chain connects TRBV6-2 or TRBV6-3 to TRBJ2-7, with 7 bases identical to TRBD2. CDR1 and CDR2 (germline): MNHEY, SVGEGT. V shed 4 bases and J 2 bases; nucleotides not matched to a gene: 8. The CDR3 totals 15 residues.

The V gene is TRBV9, the J gene TRBJ2-6; D not certain. Germline V lookup: CDR1 SGDLS, CDR2 YYNGEE. V was pared by 2 bases and J by 1 base, with 4 bases between. The CDR3 loop spans 14 amino acids. CDR3 coding DNA: TGTGCCAGCAGCGTCGAGTCTGGGGCCAACGTCCTGACTTTC. It is translated as CASSVESGANVLTF.

This clonotype was seen repeatedly, ten times or more. The CDR3 region has the DNA TGTGCCAGCAGCTTAGGCTTTACCTACGAGCAGTACTTC. Its protein is CASSLGFTYEQYF. V gene TRBV7-8 combines with J gene TRBJ2-7; D call uncertain. Germline values: CDR1 SGHVS, CDR2 FQNEAQ. V was shortened by 1 base and J by 2 bases, with 6 bases between the two germline ends. The CDR3 extends over 13 amino acids.

This rearrangement joins TRBV10-3 to TRBJ2-6; D ambiguous. The germline V and J ends were trimmed by 2 bases and 0 bases, with 5 bases remaining between them. The CDR3 length is 15 residues. Germline V gene sequence: CDR1 ENHRY, CDR2 SYGVKD. CDR3 coding DNA: TGTGCCATCAGTGAGCAAAACTCTGGGGCCAACGTCCTGACTTTC. Translated: CAISEQNSGANVLTF.

The rearrangement uses TRBV2 and TRBJ1-1; 10 bases map to TRBD1. J gave up 6 bases and V 6 bases, and 4 bases lay outside the gene matches. This CDR3 spans 13 amino acids. Per germline, CDR1 SNHLY and CDR2 FYNNEI. CDR3 in amino acids: CASRMDRGAEAFF. CDR3 bases: TGTGCCAGCAGGATGGACAGGGGGGCTGAAGCTTTCTTT.

This clonotype was observed a handful of times. The V and J genes are TRBV7-8 and TRBJ1-1; a weak D match, TRBD1 (6 bases). The CDR3 contains 16 residues. Trimming pared 2 bases from V and 1 base from J, leaving 14 bases between. Per germline, CDR1 SGHVS and CDR2 FQNEAQ. CDR3 DNA sequence: TGTGCCAGCAGCTTAAGACGGGGGCTCGGGAACACTGAAGCTTTCTTT. Amino acid sequence: CASSLRRGLGNTEAFF.

The genes are TRBV5-4 and TRBJ2-3, with 12 nucleotides matching TRBD2. This CDR3 comprises 15 residues. J gave up 5 bases and V 3 bases, and 4 bases lay outside the gene matches. Germline lookup yields CDR1 SGHNT and CDR2 YYREEE (reference sequence). CDR3 loop: CASSSLAGGVDTQYF. The CDR3 DNA sequence: TGTGCCAGCAGCTCACTAGCGGGAGGAGTAGATACGCAGTATTTT.

This clonotype was counted a few times. The chain carries TRBV24-1 and TRBJ2-1; the D gene could be TRBD1 or TRBD2 (5 bases each). The CDR3 spans 16 residues. The V and J ends lost 3 bases and 0 bases respectively, with 11 bases between them. Germline lookup yields CDR1 KGHDR and CDR2 SFDVKD. CDR3 nucleotide sequence: TGTGCCACCAGTGATGCAGCAGGGAGCTCCTACAATGAGCAGTTCTTC. This sequence encodes CATSDAAGSSYNEQFF.

This clonotype occurred a few times. The chain links TRBV3-1 to TRBJ2-7; D possibly corresponds to TRBD2 (6 bases). Germline V lookup: CDR1 LGHDT, CDR2 YNNKEL (reference sequence). This CDR3 is built from 19 residues. Deletions cut 3 bases from V and 2 bases from J, with 26 bases between. CDR3 sequence (DNA): TGTGCCAGCAGCCATGGGCGATCGTCCAGACTCGGGGGAGCCTACGAGCAGTACTTC. Amino acid sequence: CASSHGRSSRLGGAYEQYF.

This clonotype was recorded a few times. The gene calls are TRBV12-3 or TRBV12-4 and TRBJ1-2; D gene unclear. The CDR3 covers 14 residues. Trimming left V 1 base short and J 6 bases short, with 12 bases between. The CDR3 sequence is CASSLGSRSNGYTF. The DNA for the CDR3 is TGTGCCAGCAGTTTAGGGAGCAGGAGCAATGGCTACACCTTC.

The chain links TRBV11-3 to TRBJ2-2; D could derive from TRBD1 or TRBD2 (5 bases each). Germline lookup yields CDR1 SGHNT and CDR2 YENEEA. The V end lost 0 bases, the J end lost 5 bases, and 10 bases lay between the germline ends. CDR3 length equals 15 residues. CDR3 region: CASSLDQRGTGELFF. The CDR3 nucleotides read TGTGCCAGCAGCTTAGATCAGAGGGGAACCGGGGAGCTGTTTTTT.

This clonotype appeared once. The CDR3 bases are TGTGCCAGCACTCCCAGGGGGACTACTGGCAATGAGCAGTTCTTC. It encodes CASTPRGTTGNEQFF. The chain couples TRBV12-3 or TRBV12-4 to TRBJ2-1, with D perhaps given as TRBD1 or TRBD2 (7 bases each). V was pared by 7 bases and J by 6 bases, with 19 bases between. The CDR3 contains 15 residues.

This clonotype turned up a few times. This chain uses TRBV6-1 with TRBJ1-5; D is undetermined. The CDR3 loop spans 14 amino acids. Trimming took 4 bases from V and 4 from J, leaving 11 bases between them. In germline, CDR1 is MNHNS, CDR2 SASEGT. The CDR3 spells CASSASSVNQPQHF. The DNA for the CDR3 is TGTGCCAGCAGTGCGTCCAGCGTGAATCAGCCCCAGCATTTT.

This clonotype has more than one count but fewer than ten. The genes are TRBV19 and TRBJ1-1; D possibly corresponds to TRBD1 (6 bases). This CDR3 has 12 amino acids. With 10 bases removed from V and 7 bases from J, the gap between germline ends came to 16 bases. Germline assignment: CDR1 LNHDA and CDR2 SQIVND (reference sequence). As DNA, the CDR3 is TGTGCCACAAGCGACGGGGGCAGTGAAGCTTTCTTT. Amino acid sequence: CATSDGGSEAFF. Supplemented by reference TRBV19 and TRBJ1-1, the full variable domain reads DGGITQSPKYLFRKEGQNVTLSCEQNLNHDAMYWYRQDPGQGLRLIYYSQIVNDFQKGDIAEGYSVSREKKESFPLTVTSAQKNPTAFYLCATSDGGSEAFFGQGTRLTVV.

In its sample, this clonotype was seen many times. V gene TRBV27 combines with J gene TRBJ1-4; D is unclear. V lost 3 bases and J lost 5, with 10 bases in between. The CDR3 runs to 14 residues. Germline assignment: CDR1 MNHEY and CDR2 SMNVEV (reference sequence). CDR3 sequence: CASSLVPRNEKLFF. The CDR3 DNA follows: TGTGCCAGCAGTTTGGTACCTCGGAATGAAAAACTGTTTTTT.

This clonotype was picked up a small number of times. This chain links TRBV3-1 with TRBJ1-6; the D gene is possibly TRBD1 (5 bases). The CDR3 extends over 16 amino acids. The V end was cut by 1 base, the J end by 2 bases, with 9 bases between. The germline V gene has CDR1 LGHDT and CDR2 YNNKEL (reference sequence). The CDR3 reads CASSQGPGTYNSPLHF. The CDR3 DNA is TGTGCCAGCAGCCAAGGTCCAGGGACCTATAATTCACCCCTCCACTTT.

This clonotype was seen at least ten times. The genes are TRBV5-1 and TRBJ2-1, with 7 nucleotides matching TRBD2. CDR1 is SGHRS, CDR2 YFSETQ, per germline. The CDR3 covers 12 residues. J lost 9 bases, V lost 0 bases, and 0 bases had no gene match. CDR3 sequence reads: CASSLAGGEQFF. The CDR3 bases are TGCGCCAGCAGCTTGGCGGGGGGTGAGCAGTTCTTC.

V gene TRBV5-8 combines with J gene TRBJ1-2; TRBD1 agrees at 11 bases. V was clipped by 6 bases and J by 4 bases; unmatched bases: 8. Germline V gives CDR1 SGHTS, CDR2 YDEGEE. The CDR3 is 15 residues long. This chain's CDR3 is CASNLRDRGTYGYTF. The CDR3 DNA is TGTGCCAGCAACCTCCGGGACAGGGGGACCTATGGCTACACCTTC.

V gene TRBV7-2 combines with J gene TRBJ2-3; no firm D call. V lost 4 bases, J lost 0 bases, and 11 bases lay in between. Germline V CDR1 and CDR2: SGHTA, FQGNSA. The CDR3 covers 15 residues. In DNA, the CDR3 is TGTGCCAGCAGCTCCCTCGGGCATAGCACAGATACGCAGTATTTT. Protein: CASSSLGHSTDTQYF.

This clonotype was picked up a small number of times. The chain recombines TRBV3-1 with TRBJ1-2; D is ambiguous. Trimming removed 1 base from V and 8 bases from J, with 8 bases in between. The CDR3 is made up of 12 amino acids. From germline, CDR1 is LGHDT and CDR2 YNNKEL (reference sequence). DNA for the CDR3: TGTGCCAGCAGCCAAGGCGAGAGAGGCTACACCTTC. It codes for CASSQGERGYTF.

V gene TRBV6-2 or TRBV6-3 combines with J gene TRBJ2-7; unclear D gene. Trimming left V 6 bases short and J 3 bases short, with 9 bases between. CDR1 and CDR2 (germline): MNHEY, SVGEGT. The CDR3 runs to 12 residues. CDR3 loop: CASRASRYEQYF. CDR3 nucleotides: TGTGCCAGCAGGGCTAGTCGCTACGAGCAGTACTTC.

This clonotype was counted only a few times. The chain carries TRBV7-2 and TRBJ2-2; weak D call: TRBD1 (6 bases). Germline V lookup: CDR1 SGHTA, CDR2 FQGNSA. V lost 1 base and J 12 bases, leaving 15 bases between the germline ends. CDR3 length: 14 amino acids. The CDR3 loop is CASSLGDRTGKLFF. Written as DNA, the CDR3 is TGTGCCAGCAGCTTAGGAGACAGGACGGGAAAGCTGTTTTTT.

This clonotype came up a few times. V usage is TRBV5-1 and J usage is TRBJ1-3, with D tentatively TRBD1 (5 bases). The germline V gene encodes CDR1 SGHRS and CDR2 YFSETQ. The CDR3 contains 13 residues. Trimming took 3 bases from V and 7 from J, leaving 11 bases between them. This chain's CDR3 is CASSSYGGNTIYF. The DNA for the CDR3 is TGCGCCAGCAGCTCCTACGGGGGGAACACCATATATTTT.

This clonotype was counted a few times. V gene TRBV5-1 combines with J gene TRBJ2-3; 7 bases fit TRBD1. Germline lookup yields CDR1 SGHRS and CDR2 YFSETQ. The CDR3 contains 17 residues. J gave up 2 bases and V 0 bases, and 9 bases lay outside the gene matches. CDR3 amino acids: CASSLGVRDSPTDTQYF. CDR3 coding DNA: TGCGCCAGCAGCTTGGGGGTTCGGGACAGTCCCACAGATACGCAGTATTTT.

This rearrangement joins TRBV30 to TRBJ1-2; the match to TRBD1 covers 11 bases. Trimming took 4 bases from V and 8 from J; bases not matched to a gene: 9. Germline CDR1 and CDR2: GTSNPN and SVGIG (reference sequence). CDR3 size: 14 residues. CDR3 coding DNA: TGTGCCTGGACATCGGACAGGGGGCTGGGAGGCTACACCTTC. The encoded protein is CAWTSDRGLGGYTF.

The rearrangement uses TRBV7-2 and TRBJ2-3; D unresolved. CDR3 length: 13 residues. From germline, CDR1 is SGHTA and CDR2 FQGNSA. Between the trimmed V and J ends, which lost 5 bases and 3 bases, there was a span of 9 bases. The CDR3 loop is CASSRPETDTQYF. The CDR3 nucleotides read TGTGCCAGCAGCCGCCCAGAGACAGATACGCAGTATTTT. Variable domain in full (rest from reference TRBV7-2 and TRBJ2-3): GAGVSQSPSNKVTEKGKDVELRCDPISGHTALYWYRQSLGQGLEFLIYFQGNSAPDKSGLPSDRFSAERTGGSVSTLTIQRTQQEDSAVYLCASSRPETDTQYFGPGTRLTVL.